The 12 T cell receptor beta chains below come from one sample, sequenced in a study of identical twins. From the 5' RACE reads, TCRdb called clonotypes with MiXCR, one entry per CDR3 protein. The sample has about 550,000 distinct CDR3 sequences, around 22% seen once; the top ten hold approximately 0.52%. This sample also belongs to another study, concerning yellow fever vaccine responses in identical twins.

Sequenced input: CD4+ T cells sorted from blood. These receptor sequences come from a woman aged 18-29 years in good health.

The V call is TRBV28, the J call TRBJ2-5; D gene unclear. This CDR3 has 14 amino acids. With 5 bases removed from V and 4 bases from J, the gap between germline ends came to 14 bases. Looked up from germline, CDR1 is MDHEN and CDR2 is SYDVKM. The CDR3 sequence is CASSGVGAGETQYF. The CDR3 bases are TGTGCCAGCAGTGGAGTCGGCGCCGGAGAGACCCAGTACTTC.

In this sample, this clonotype turned up a few times. V is TRBV6-5 and J is TRBJ2-2; D gene ambiguous. Trimming left V 4 bases short and J 0 bases short, with 12 bases between. The CDR3 consists of 16 residues. From germline, CDR1 is MNHEY and CDR2 SVGAGI. This chain's CDR3 is CASSSTAPANTGELFF. The DNA for the CDR3 is TGTGCCAGCAGTTCCACCGCGCCAGCGAACACCGGGGAGCTGTTTTTT.

This clonotype was seen only once. The chain uses TRBV2 and TRBJ2-7; D is unresolved. Trimming stripped 1 base from V and 0 bases from J, with 7 bases between. This CDR3 region has 14 residues. CDR1 SNHLY and CDR2 FYNNEI come from the germline V gene. DNA of the CDR3: TGTGCCAGCAGTGAAGGGCCAGTCTCCTACGAGCAGTACTTC. Amino acids: CASSEGPVSYEQYF. Filled out from reference TRBV2 and TRBJ2-7, the complete variable domain reads EPEVTQTPSHQVTQMGQEVILRCVPISNHLYFYWYRQILGQKVEFLVSFYNNEISEKSEIFDDQFSVERPDGSNFTLKIRSTKLEDSAMYFCASSEGPVSYEQYFGPGTRLTVT.

This clonotype has more than one count but fewer than ten. J is TRBJ1-2 and V is TRBV5-1, with 10 bases fitting TRBD1. There are 15 residues in the CDR3. CDR1 is SGHRS, CDR2 YFSETQ, per germline. Unmatched junction bases numbered 4, after V lost 4 bases and J lost 1 base. Here the CDR3 DNA reads TGCGCCAGCAGCGTGACAGGGGGCGATAACTATGGCTACACCTTC. The encoded protein is CASSVTGGDNYGYTF.

A single count supports this clonotype. The chain carries TRBV10-3 and TRBJ1-3; 7 positions agree with TRBD1. The trim removed 7 bases at V and 2 bases at J, leaving 8 bases unmatched. Germline lookup yields CDR1 ENHRY and CDR2 SYGVKD. The length of the CDR3 is 15 residues. The CDR3 DNA is TGTGCCATCACTGACAGGGAAATAACTGGAAACACCATATATTTT. Its translation is CAITDREITGNTIYF.

The rearrangement joins TRBV7-8 to TRBJ2-7, with D possibly being TRBD2 (6 bases). Germline V gene data show CDR1 as SGHVS and CDR2 as FQNEAQ. The length of the CDR3 is 16 residues. The V gene lost 2 bases and the J gene lost 2 bases, with 16 bases spanning the gap. The CDR3 DNA reads as TGTGCCAGCAGCTTAATGTCTGGGGGGAGCGCCTACGAGCAGTACTTC. Translating gives CASSLMSGGSAYEQYF.

V and J are TRBV9 and TRBJ2-5, with 10 bases fitting TRBD2. The CDR3 extends over 17 amino acids. Per germline, CDR1 SGDLS and CDR2 YYNGEE. The J segment lost 1 base and the V segment lost 0 bases, leaving 6 bases of the junction unmatched. The CDR3 is CASSVDGSGGFQETQYF. CDR3 nucleotide sequence: TGTGCCAGCAGCGTAGATGGTAGCGGGGGGTTCCAAGAGACCCAGTACTTC.

This clonotype was detected ten times or more. This chain uses TRBV12-3 or TRBV12-4 with TRBJ1-1; 7 bases fit TRBD1. This CDR3 contains 13 residues. Germline trimming cut 5 bases from V and 1 base from J; bases unmatched to any gene: 1. The CDR3 DNA reads TGTGCCAGCAGTCGGGACAGGAACACTGAAGCTTTCTTT. Amino acids: CASSRDRNTEAFF.

The chain has TRBV6-1 and TRBJ1-1; D is possibly TRBD1 (6 bases). The CDR3 totals 14 residues. Germline CDR1 MNHNS, CDR2 SASEGT. V was trimmed by 8 bases and J by 5 bases, leaving 18 bases between them. The CDR3: CASFGGGRVTEAFF. The CDR3 nucleotides are TGTGCCAGCTTCGGGGGGGGCAGGGTGACTGAAGCTTTCTTT.

The chain uses TRBV29-1 and TRBJ2-2, with D possibly being TRBD1 (6 bases). Germline CDR1 reads SQVTM; CDR2 reads ANQGSEA. This CDR3 comprises 14 residues. The V gene lost 6 bases and the J gene lost 3 bases, with 14 bases spanning the gap. CDR3 residues: CSVRRQAYTGELFF. CDR3 sequence (DNA): TGCAGCGTGAGGAGACAGGCGTACACCGGGGAGCTGTTTTTT.

The chain employs TRBV6-6 and TRBJ2-1; no clear D gene. CDR1 and CDR2 from the germline V gene are MNHNY and SVGAGI (reference sequence). V was clipped by 4 bases and J by 7 bases, with 11 bases between them. This CDR3 is built from 13 residues. The CDR3 reads CASSSSGLNEQFF. The CDR3 region has the DNA TGTGCCAGCAGTTCCAGTGGCCTGAATGAGCAGTTCTTC.

This clonotype was seen a few times. This chain links TRBV20-1 with TRBJ2-1, with 7 bases identical to TRBD2. The CDR3 loop spans 14 amino acids. Losses at the gene ends were 6 bases for V and 3 bases for J; bases not matched to a gene: 8. Germline CDR1 DFQATT, CDR2 SNEGSKA (reference sequence). The CDR3 nucleotides read TGCAGTGCCAGATTAGCGGGCTTCTACAATGAGCAGTTCTTC. This codes for CSARLAGFYNEQFF.